Following are 8 T cell receptor beta chains from one sample sequenced in a study of cytomegalovirus exposure and HLA in healthy donors. In the PCR, 60 Vbeta and 13 Jbeta primers were used. The assay was immunoSEQ multiplex PCR, and TCRdb's table has in-frame clones only and misses some. In the table there are roughly 150,000 clones, roughly 83% of which are singletons. The sample taken for sequencing was PBMCs. The receptors were sampled from a man younger than 40 in good health and CMV-seronegative.

J is TRBJ2-2 and V is TRBV4-1; TRBD2 agrees at 12 bases. The CDR3 loop spans 17 amino acids. The germline CDR1 and CDR2 sequences are MGHRA and YSYEKL. V was pared by 0 bases and J by 6 bases, with 5 bases of the junction left unmatched. The CDR3 reads CASSQDRLAGVAGELFF. The DNA for the CDR3 is TGCGCCAGCAGCCAAGATAGACTAGCGGGAGTCGCCGGGGAGCTGTTTTTT.

V is TRBV5-5 and J is TRBJ1-1; D ambiguous. CDR1 is SGHKS and CDR2 is YYEKEE in the germline V gene (reference sequence). This CDR3 has 17 amino acids. V lost 5 bases and J 0 bases, leaving 20 bases between the germline ends. The CDR3 region is CASRLRPGVEVNTEAFF. The CDR3, as DNA: TGTGCCAGCAGACTCCGACCGGGAGTCGAGGTGAACACTGAAGCTTTCTTT.

This clone has a handful of counts. V usage is TRBV5-1 and J usage is TRBJ2-7, with unresolved D. The V and J ends lost 4 bases and 3 bases respectively, with 11 bases between them. The germline CDR1 and CDR2 sequences are SGHRS and YFSETQ. CDR3 size: 13 residues. The CDR3 coding sequence is TGCGCCAGCAGCAGGAAGGAGAACTACGAGCAGTACTTC. Residues: CASSRKENYEQYF. Full variable domain (outside the CDR3, taken from reference TRBV5-1 and TRBJ2-7): KAGVTQTPRYLIKTRGQQVTLSCSPISGHRSVSWYQQTPGQGLQFLFEYFSETQRNKGNFPGRFSGRQFSNSRSEMNVSTLELGDSALYLCASSRKENYEQYFGPGTRLTVT.

The CDR3 nucleotides read TGTGCCAGCAGAGCGACAGCCTATAATTCACCCCTCCACTTT. The encoded protein is CASRATAYNSPLHF. This chain uses TRBV28 with TRBJ1-6; possible D gene TRBD1, 5 bases. Germline lookup yields CDR1 MDHEN and CDR2 SYDVKM. CDR3 length equals 14 residues. Trimming removed 6 bases from V and 2 bases from J, with 8 bases in between.

The J gene is TRBJ2-1, the V gene TRBV20-1; weak D call: TRBD2 (6 bases). The germline V gene encodes CDR1 DFQATT and CDR2 SNEGSKA (reference sequence). Trimming took 7 bases from V and 6 from J, leaving 10 bases between them. This CDR3 is built from 11 residues. DNA for the CDR3: TGCAGTGTCCGACTAGTCAATGAGCAGTTCTTC. Protein: CSVRLVNEQFF.

The V gene is TRBV2, the J gene TRBJ1-1; 8 bases agree with TRBD1. Germline V lookup: CDR1 SNHLY, CDR2 FYNNEI. V shed 0 bases and J 5 bases; nucleotides not matched to a gene: 8. There are 16 residues in the CDR3. The CDR3 nucleotides are TGTGCCAGCAGTGAAGCGCCTGGACAGGGAGTGACTGAAGCTTTCTTT. It yields the protein CASSEAPGQGVTEAFF.

In its sample, this clone was seen once. The chain has TRBV4-1 and TRBJ2-7; 8 bases map to TRBD2. J gave up 1 base and V 4 bases, and 6 bases lay outside the gene matches. The germline gives CDR1 MGHRA, CDR2 YSYEKL. This CDR3 is built from 15 residues. The CDR3 bases are TGCGCCAGCAGCCCACCTAGCGGGCCATCCTACGAGCAGTACTTC. Its translation is CASSPPSGPSYEQYF.

The V gene is TRBV28, the J gene TRBJ1-2, with D uncertain. This CDR3 region has 11 residues. V lost 7 bases, J lost 8 bases, and 11 bases lay in between. CDR1 and CDR2 from the germline V gene are MDHEN and SYDVKM. For the CDR3, the DNA is TGTGCCAGCAATCGTAGCGCCGGCTACACCTTC. Translating gives CASNRSAGYTF.